This T cell receptor (beta chain) came from a study of cytomegalovirus exposure and HLA in healthy donors. Study observations and caveats: Cytomegalovirus status was reportedly diagnosed by the classifier with high sensitivity and specificity. In the 95 to 150 validation repertoires, a later analysis found that first-cohort TCR clusters tended to co-occur.

Among the 110 or so subjects of the validation cohort, separate from the 666-subject first cohort, were the donors. As regards this clone: What it binds is not known.

Measured with immunoSEQ multiplex PCR; TCRdb has only the in-frame clones, and not every one. The sample includes more than 300,000 clones, approximately 90% of them seen just once. CDR1 and CDR2 from the germline V gene are SGHRS and YFSETQ. This CDR3 has 15 amino acids. The V end lost 0 bases, the J end lost 4 bases, and 14 bases lay between the germline ends. The sample comprised PBMCs. The J gene is TRBJ2-7, the V gene TRBV5-1, with a possible D match to TRBD2 (5 bases). The sequence was collected from a woman aged 18-29 years in good health and CMV-seronegative. The CDR3 loop reads CASSLESSPLYEQYF. The CDR3 bases are TGCGCCAGCAGCTTGGAATCTAGCCCCTTATACGAGCAGTACTTC.